These 10 T cell receptor beta chains originate from one sample sequenced in a study of early T cells in non-severe SARS-CoV-2 infection. Using its own MiXCR run on the 5' RACE reads, TCRdb lists one record per CDR3 protein. The profile shows 68,000 or so distinct CDR3 sequences, more than 9% of them singletons. What was sequenced was whole blood. Every receptor here comes from an adult who was a healthcare worker with PCR-confirmed SARS-CoV-2 infection or an uninfected control (not recorded which).

This clonotype has more than one count but fewer than ten. The chain is built from TRBV7-9 and TRBJ1-1, with TRBD1 matching 7 bases. CDR3 length: 14 amino acids. CDR1 is SEHNR, CDR2 FQNEAQ, per germline (reference sequence). The V and J ends lost 7 bases and 0 bases, in that order; junction bases with no gene match: 5. In DNA, the CDR3 is TGTGCCAGCAACCGGGACAGCATGAACACTGAAGCTTTCTTT. Translated, it gives CASNRDSMNTEAFF.

This chain joins TRBV12-3 or TRBV12-4 and TRBJ1-1, with D hard to call. Trimming removed 3 bases from V and 1 base from J, with 6 bases in between. The CDR3 loop spans 13 amino acids. The CDR3 protein is CASSFTANTEAFF. The CDR3 DNA follows: TGTGCCAGCAGTTTTACAGCGAACACTGAAGCTTTCTTT.

The V gene is TRBV6-5, the J gene TRBJ1-2, with 11 bases fitting TRBD1. Unmatched junction bases numbered 6, after V lost 6 bases and J lost 0 bases. CDR1 and CDR2 from the germline V gene are MNHEY and SVGAGI. This CDR3 has 16 amino acids. In nucleotides, the CDR3 is TGTGCCAGCAGCACGGACAGGGGGCTCGCTAACTATGGCTACACCTTC. Translating gives CASSTDRGLANYGYTF.

There are a few counts of this clonotype. This chain joins TRBV5-1 and TRBJ1-6, with D possibly TRBD1 on 5 matching bases. The germline V and J ends were trimmed by 4 bases and 0 bases, with 14 bases remaining between them. Germline V gene sequence: CDR1 SGHRS, CDR2 YFSETQ. The CDR3 runs 17 residues. The CDR3 loop is CASSGTSGGSYNSPLHF. As DNA, the CDR3 is TGCGCCAGCAGCGGGACTTCGGGAGGCTCCTATAATTCACCCCTCCACTTT.

This clonotype was counted ten times or more. The DNA of the CDR3 is TGTGCCAGCAGCCCAGGTTTTCAGGGCTACACCTTC. Its protein is CASSPGFQGYTF. The chain uses TRBV7-2 and TRBJ1-2; D is uncertain. Trimming shortened V by 5 bases and J by 8 bases, and 12 bases separated the two germline ends. From germline, CDR1 is SGHTA and CDR2 FQGNSA. This CDR3 has 12 amino acids.

This clonotype was observed many times. The chain employs TRBV7-2 and TRBJ1-5; no clear D. Per germline, CDR1 SGHTA and CDR2 FQGNSA. This CDR3 has 13 residues. The V gene lost 3 bases and the J gene lost 4 bases, with 7 bases spanning the gap. CDR3 bases: TGTGCCAGCAGCTTGAGGCATAATCAGCCCCAGCATTTT. It is translated as CASSLRHNQPQHF.

Remarks on this clonotype: Since a much larger clone is just one base distant, this may be a read error. The chain carries TRBV5-8 and TRBJ2-7; D perhaps matches TRBD2 (5 bases). Germline lookup yields CDR1 SGHTS and CDR2 YDEGEE. The ends were cut back, 3 bases at V and 3 bases at J, with 13 bases in the middle. The CDR3 spans 14 residues. The CDR3 here is CASSSMSGVYEQYF. The CDR3 coding sequence is TGTGCCAGCAGCTCAATGTCCGGGGTCTACGAGCAGTACTTC.

This chain connects TRBV7-8 to TRBJ2-5; D may be TRBD2 (5 bases). Looked up from germline, CDR1 is SGHVS and CDR2 is FQNEAQ. This CDR3 has 15 residues. The ends were cut back, 5 bases at V and 3 bases at J, with 16 bases in the middle. The DNA for the CDR3 is TGTGCCAGCAGCCCTAGCTATAGTATGAAAGAGACCCAGTACTTC. Its translation: CASSPSYSMKETQYF.

The sample holds many counts of this clonotype. The chain recombines TRBV6-2 or TRBV6-3 with TRBJ2-1; D perhaps matches TRBD1 (5 bases). The length of the CDR3 is 16 residues. V gave up 4 bases and J gave up 2 bases, with 15 bases separating them. Germline loops: CDR1 MNHEY, CDR2 SVGEGT. The DNA for the CDR3 is TGTGCCAGCAGTTTTCACAGGTTAGGGACCTACAATGAGCAGTTCTTC. Residues: CASSFHRLGTYNEQFF.

The chain is built from TRBV6-2 or TRBV6-3 and TRBJ1-1; D is undetermined. In germline, CDR1 is MNHEY, CDR2 SVGEGT. Trimming stripped 5 bases from V and 1 base from J, with 11 bases between. This CDR3 has 14 residues. CDR3 bases: TGTGCCAGCAGTACGTTCGCGAGGAACACTGAAGCTTTCTTT. The encoded protein is CASSTFARNTEAFF.